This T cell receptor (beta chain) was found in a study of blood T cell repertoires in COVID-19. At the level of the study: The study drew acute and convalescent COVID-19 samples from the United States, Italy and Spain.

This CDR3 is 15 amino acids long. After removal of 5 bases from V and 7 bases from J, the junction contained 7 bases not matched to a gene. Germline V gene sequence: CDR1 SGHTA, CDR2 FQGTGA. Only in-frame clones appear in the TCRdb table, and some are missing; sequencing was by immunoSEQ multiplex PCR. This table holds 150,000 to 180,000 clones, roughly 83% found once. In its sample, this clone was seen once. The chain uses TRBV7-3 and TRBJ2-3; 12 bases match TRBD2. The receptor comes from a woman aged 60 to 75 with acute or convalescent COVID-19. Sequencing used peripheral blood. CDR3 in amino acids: CASSKTSGGRNTQYF. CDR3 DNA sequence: TGTGCCAGCAGCAAGACTAGCGGGGGACGGAATACGCAGTATTTT.